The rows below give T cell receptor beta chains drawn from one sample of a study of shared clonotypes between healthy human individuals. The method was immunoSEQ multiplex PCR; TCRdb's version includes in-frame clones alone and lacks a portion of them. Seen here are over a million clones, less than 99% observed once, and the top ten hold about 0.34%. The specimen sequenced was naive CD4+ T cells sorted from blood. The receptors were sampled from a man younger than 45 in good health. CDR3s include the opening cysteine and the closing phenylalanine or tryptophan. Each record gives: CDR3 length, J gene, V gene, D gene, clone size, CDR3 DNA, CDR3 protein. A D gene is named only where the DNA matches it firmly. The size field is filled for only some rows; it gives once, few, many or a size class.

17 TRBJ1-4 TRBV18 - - TGTGCCAGCTCACCTACCCATGTGGAGGGCGTAACTGAAAAACTGTTTTTT CASSPTHVEGVTEKLFF
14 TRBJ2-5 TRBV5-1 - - TGCGCCAGCAGCTTGCTCGGGGGCCAAGAGACCCAGTACTTC CASSLLGGQETQYF
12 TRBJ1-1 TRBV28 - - TGTGCCAGCAGTCAGAAAGGCACTGAAGCTTTCTTT CASSQKGTEAFF
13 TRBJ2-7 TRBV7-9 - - TGTGCCAGCAGAGGGGACGGCCGGGACGAGCAGTACTTC CASRGDGRDEQYF
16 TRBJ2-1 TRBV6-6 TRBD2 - TGTGCCAGCAGACCGACTAGCGGTAGCTCCTACAATGAGCAGTTCTTC CASRPTSGSSYNEQFF
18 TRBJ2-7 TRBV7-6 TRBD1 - TGTGCCAGCAGCTTAGAGGTCGGGGCGGGACAGGGGCCCTACGAGCAGTACTTC CASSLEVGAGQGPYEQYF
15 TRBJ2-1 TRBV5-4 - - TGTGCCAGCAATGGAGGGATAGCGAAGGACAATGAGCAGTTCTTC CASNGGIAKDNEQFF
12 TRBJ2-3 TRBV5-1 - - TGCGCCAGCAGCTTGGGTGCAGATACGCAGTATTTT CASSLGADTQYF
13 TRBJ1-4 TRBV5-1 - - TGCGCCAGCAGCTTGGAGGGTGATGAAAAACTGTTTTTT CASSLEGDEKLFF
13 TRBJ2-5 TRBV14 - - TGTGCCAGCAGCCAACGAATAAAAGAGACCCAGTACTTC CASSQRIKETQYF
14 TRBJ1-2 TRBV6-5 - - TGTGCCAGCAGTTATTATCGGGACAACTATGGCTACACCTTC CASSYYRDNYGYTF
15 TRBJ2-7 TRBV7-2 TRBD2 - TGTGCCAGCAGCTTTAGGATTAGCGGGAGAGACGAGCAGTACTTC CASSFRISGRDEQYF
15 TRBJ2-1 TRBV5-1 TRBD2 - TGCGCCAGCAGCTGGGGGACCCAAGCGGGAGCTGAGCAGTTCTTC CASSWGTQAGAEQFF
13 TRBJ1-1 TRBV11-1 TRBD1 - TGTGCCAGCAGTAAAAGGGGGCTCACTGAAGCTTTCTTT CASSKRGLTEAFF
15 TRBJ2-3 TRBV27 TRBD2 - TGTGCCAGCAGTTTTAAAGCGGGAGGGCTAGATACGCAGTATTTT CASSFKAGGLDTQYF
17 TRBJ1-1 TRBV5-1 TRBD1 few TGCGCCAGCAGCTTGCGAGGGACAGGGGAGTTGAACACTGAAGCTTTCTTT CASSLRGTGELNTEAFF
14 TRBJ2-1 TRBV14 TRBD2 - TGTGCCAGCTCAACTAGCGGGAGCCCCATACCTGCGTTCTTC CASSTSGSPIPAFF
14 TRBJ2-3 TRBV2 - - TGTGCCAGCAGAAGGGCATTGGGCGCAGATACGCAGTATTTT CASRRALGADTQYF
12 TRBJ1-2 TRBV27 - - TGTGCCAGCAGGGGGGCCCACTATGGCTACACCTTC CASRGAHYGYTF
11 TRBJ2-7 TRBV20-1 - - TGCAGTGCTAGCGCCCCTAACGAGCAGTACTTC CSASAPNEQYF
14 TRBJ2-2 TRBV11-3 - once TGTGCCAGCAGCTTAGTCAGAGACACCGGGGAGCTGTTTTTT CASSLVRDTGELFF
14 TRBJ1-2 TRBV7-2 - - TGTGCCAGCAGCTTAGATTCGGCAGACTATGGCTACACCTTC CASSLDSADYGYTF
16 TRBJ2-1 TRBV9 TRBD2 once TGTGCCAGCTCACCCAGAGGGAGCGGGGGGAACAATGAGCAGTTCTTC CASSPRGSGGNNEQFF
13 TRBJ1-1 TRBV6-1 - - TGTGCCAGCAGTGAAGGGGGGGGGACTGAAGCTTTCTTT CASSEGGGTEAFF
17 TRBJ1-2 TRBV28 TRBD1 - TGTGCCAGCAGTGCCCGGGACAGGGACCTCTGGAACTATGGCTACACCTTC CASSARDRDLWNYGYTF
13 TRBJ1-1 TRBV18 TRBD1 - TGTGCCAGCTCACAAATCGGACAGGGTGAAGCTTTCTTT CASSQIGQGEAFF